These T cell receptor beta chains were read from a single sample in a study of blood T cell repertoires in COVID-19. Some clones are missing from TCRdb's copy, which holds only in-frame ones; the method was immunoSEQ multiplex PCR. The sample contains more than 150,000 clones, roughly nine tenths of which appear only once. The material sequenced was peripheral blood. These receptors were collected from a woman in her 40s with acute or convalescent COVID-19. Each CDR3 is given with its conserved first and last residue. A D gene is named only where the DNA matches it firmly. Size values are once, few and many counts, or a class for expanded clones, and some rows have none.

>-|-|TRBV7-9|TRBJ2-1
TGTGCCAGCAGCTTGAGGGGGGGTCAGGTCGTGAGACTATACAATGAGCAGTTCTTC
CASSLRGGQVVRLYNEQFF
>-|-|TRBV6-5|TRBJ1-3
TGTGCCAGCAGTTACTCGACTCCCAGGGCTGGAAACACCATATATTTT
CASSYSTPRAGNTIYF
>-|-|TRBV6-5|TRBJ2-7
TGTGCCAGCACCTTCCCCAAGAGCTACGAGCAGTACTTC
CASTFPKSYEQYF
>TRBD1|-|TRBV7-8|TRBJ2-5
TGTGCCAGCAGCCAGACAGGGCACGAGACCCAGTACTTC
CASSQTGHETQYF
>TRBD1|-|TRBV9|TRBJ2-7
TGTGCCAGCAGCGTAGGGCCGGGACAGAGTTACGAGCAGTACTTC
CASSVGPGQSYEQYF
>TRBD2|-|TRBV6-5|TRBJ2-3
TGTGCCAGCAGACTAGCGGGACGATTCGCAGATACGCAGTATTTT
CASRLAGRFADTQYF
>-|-|TRBV2|TRBJ2-7
-
CASSEGFGGGAGF
>-|-|TRBV21-1|TRBJ2-1
TGTGCCAGCAGCAAATCGGGACTAGCGGGAAGGGACTACAATGAGCAGTTCTTC
CASSKSGLAGRDYNEQFF
>-|once|TRBV5-5|TRBJ2-4
TGTGCCAGCAGCTTGGGGGGCCGGAAAAACCTTCTAGCCAAAAACATTCAGTACTTC
CASSLGGRKNLLAKNIQYF
>TRBD1|-|TRBV6-5|TRBJ2-7
TGTGCCAGCAGTAGGGGACAGGGCCCCTACGAGCAGTACTTC
CASSRGQGPYEQYF
>-|-|TRBV6-1|TRBJ1-2
TGTGCCAGCAGTGAAGCTACATCCGGCTACACCTTC
CASSEATSGYTF
>TRBD1|-|TRBV2|TRBJ1-3
TGTGCCAGCAGTGAGAACAGGGGGCTCCGAAACACCATATATTTT
CASSENRGLRNTIYF
>TRBD1|-|TRBV9|TRBJ2-7
TGTGCCAGCAGCCCTCAGGACAGGGGGGCTTACGAGCAGTACTTC
CASSPQDRGAYEQYF
>TRBD1|-|TRBV29-1|TRBJ2-5
TGCAGCGCGTACAGGGGACCCGGAGAGACCCAGTACTTC
CSAYRGPGETQYF
>-|-|TRBV5-1|TRBJ2-2
TGCGCCAGCAGCTTGGCGGTCGGGAACACCGGGGAGCTGTTTTTT
CASSLAVGNTGELFF
>-|-|TRBV19|TRBJ2-3
TGTGCCAGTAGTATGGTTAAGCACACAGATACGCAGTATTTT
CASSMVKHTDTQYF
>-|-|TRBV9|TRBJ2-1
TGTGCCAGCAGCGACCCGGGACTCACCTACAATGAGCAGTTCTTC
CASSDPGLTYNEQFF
>-|-|TRBV24-1|TRBJ2-3
TGTGCCACCAGTGACCGCCAAGCGGGTTACACAGATACGCAGTATTTT
CATSDRQAGYTDTQYF
>TRBD1|-|TRBV30|TRBJ1-6
TGTGCCTGCAGGGACAGGGGCTGGGGACCCCTCCACTTT
CACRDRGWGPLHF
>TRBD2|-|TRBV4-2|TRBJ2-3
TGTGCCAGCAGCCAAGCAGCGGGGACGACAGCAGATACGCAGTATTTT
CASSQAAGTTADTQYF
>-|few|TRBV3-1/TRBV3-2|TRBJ2-7
TGTGCCAGCAGGGATGCGGCCTCCTACGAGCAGTACTTC
CASRDAASYEQYF
>-|-|TRBV28|TRBJ1-5
TGTGCCAGCAGTTTTTCCGTCGAGCCCCAGCATTTT
CASSFSVEPQHF
>TRBD2|-|TRBV7-8|TRBJ2-3
TGTGCCAGCAGCAACGGGACTAGCGGGGGACGAATCACAGATACGCAGTATTTT
CASSNGTSGGRITDTQYF
>TRBD2|-|TRBV9|TRBJ2-1
TGTGCCAGCAGCGACCGGGGACTAGCGGGGGGCAGCTCCTACAATGAGCAGTTCTTC
CASSDRGLAGGSSYNEQFF
>-|-|TRBV5-1|TRBJ2-3
TGCGCCAGCAGCCCAGGACGGGGATACACAGATACGCAGTATTTT
CASSPGRGYTDTQYF
>TRBD1|-|TRBV5-1|TRBJ2-1
TGCGCCAGCAGCTTACCACTCCATGGACAGGTCTACAATGAGCAGTTCTTC
CASSLPLHGQVYNEQFF
>TRBD1|-|TRBV9|TRBJ2-3
TGTGCCAGCAGCGCAGGACAGGGACCAGATACGCAGTATTTT
CASSAGQGPDTQYF
>TRBD1|-|TRBV29-1|TRBJ2-7
TGCAGCGTTGGGACAGGGCACTACGAGCAGTACTTC
CSVGTGHYEQYF
>TRBD1|-|TRBV6-5|TRBJ2-5
TGTGCCAGCAGTTACGGACAGGTGGGAGAGACCCAGTACTTC
CASSYGQVGETQYF
>TRBD1|-|TRBV2|TRBJ1-2
TGTGCCAGCAGAGACGGGACAGGGGGGTATGGCTACACCTTC
CASRDGTGGYGYTF
>TRBD1|-|TRBV5-4|TRBJ2-3
TGTGCCAGCAGCGGCGGACAGGGCCCAGATACGCAGTATTTT
CASSGGQGPDTQYF
>TRBD1|-|TRBV5-1|TRBJ2-2
TGCGCCAGCAGCCAAATGGGACAGGTTGACGGGGAGCTGTTTTTT
CASSQMGQVDGELFF
>TRBD2|-|TRBV7-9|TRBJ2-3
TGTGCCAGCAGCATTTCTAGCGGGGTCACAGATACGCAGTATTTT
CASSISSGVTDTQYF
>TRBD1|-|TRBV19|TRBJ2-1
TGTGCCAGTAGTACCCGAGGCAGGGGGCTTCTGTTCTTC
CASSTRGRGLLFF
>TRBD1|-|TRBV6-6|TRBJ1-2
TGTGCCAGCAGTTACTCGACAGGGTCTGGCTACACCTTC
CASSYSTGSGYTF
>-|-|TRBV19|TRBJ1-5
TGTGCCAGTAGTCCAGGGGCTAGTCAGCCCCAGCATTTT
CASSPGASQPQHF
>-|-|TRBV6-4|TRBJ2-1
TGTGCCAGCAGCGCGGGGGCTTCCTCCTACAATGAGCAGTTCTTC
CASSAGASSYNEQFF
>TRBD1|once|TRBV18|TRBJ2-7
TGTGCCAGCTCTGAACAGGGGGCATACGAGCAGTACTTC
CASSEQGAYEQYF
>-|once|TRBV30|TRBJ1-2
TGTGCCTGGAGGTCTAGAAGGCAGGGTGGGTCGGCGAGTACTGGCTACACCTTC
CAWRSRRQGGSASTGYTF
>-|-|TRBV12-5|TRBJ2-6
TGTGCTAGTGGTCCTCAGGGGTCCTGGGCCAACGTCCTGACTTTC
CASGPQGSWANVLTF
>TRBD1|-|TRBV5-1|TRBJ1-6
TGCGCCAGCAGCGGCCCCGGGACAGTTAATTCACCCCTCCACTTT
CASSGPGTVNSPLHF
>-|-|TRBV21-1|TRBJ2-7
TGTGCCAGCAGCAAGCAGGGTTTTCTCACCTACGAGCAGTACTTC
CASSKQGFLTYEQYF
>TRBD2|-|TRBV3-1/TRBV3-2|TRBJ2-1
TGTGCCAGCAACCAGCGGGGGGCATACAATGAGCAGTTCTTC
CASNQRGAYNEQFF
>TRBD2|-|TRBV7-8|TRBJ2-2
TGTGCCAGCAGCCCAAGGACTAGCAGGCACACCGGGGAGCTGTTTTTT
CASSPRTSRHTGELFF
>-|-|TRBV27|TRBJ2-1
TGTGCCAGCAGTTGGGGCGGCCCCACGAAGTACAATGAGCAGTTCTTC
CASSWGGPTKYNEQFF
>-|-|TRBV28|TRBJ2-1
TGTGCCAGCAGGGCGATAGGAGGGGATGAGCAGTTCTTC
CASRAIGGDEQFF
>-|-|TRBV12-3/TRBV12-4|TRBJ1-2
TGTGCCAGCAGTGCTATGACTAACTATGGCTACACCTTC
CASSAMTNYGYTF
>-|once|TRBV28|TRBJ2-2
TGTGCCAGCAGTTTAAATGCCTATGGCGGGGAGCTGTTTTTT
CASSLNAYGGELFF
>TRBD1|-|TRBV6-2/TRBV6-3|TRBJ2-7
TGTGCCAGCAGTTACTCCCCTCGGACAGGGAGACCGGGCGAGCAGTACTTC
CASSYSPRTGRPGEQYF
>-|-|TRBV7-2|TRBJ1-2
TGTGCCAGCAGCTCCTGGACTATCGCAGGCTACACCTTC
CASSSWTIAGYTF
>TRBD1|-|TRBV5-1|TRBJ2-2
TGCGCCAGCAGCAACCGGGACAGGGGATCGGACGGGGAGCTGTTTTTT
CASSNRDRGSDGELFF